This TCR beta chain appears in the sequencing data of a study of cytomegalovirus exposure and HLA in healthy donors. Germline assignment: CDR1 SQVTM and CDR2 ANQGSEA. V gave up 5 bases and J gave up 7 bases, with 15 bases separating them. The CDR3 runs 13 residues. Use of 60 Vbeta and 13 Jbeta primers characterized the PCR. Sequencing was performed with immunoSEQ multiplex PCR; in TCRdb, only in-frame clones are kept and a portion is missing. Seen here are about 120,000 clones, less than 65% observed once, and the top ten hold 10%. General study points: CMV serostatus alone was available as immune exposure information. Later work showed greater clonal expansion in HLA-associated TCR beta chains than in equally common others.

Comment on this clone: What it binds is not known.

The sequence was collected from a man aged 40-55 years in good health and CMV-seropositive. This chain connects TRBV29-1 to TRBJ1-5; the D is unclear. Sequenced input: PBMCs. The CDR3 reads CSVSVGEGQPQHF. CDR3 coding DNA: TGCAGCGTTTCGGTCGGGGAAGGACAGCCCCAGCATTTT.